This T cell receptor beta chain was obtained from a study of type 1 regulatory T cells. Study-level background: An in vitro protocol generated T-allo10, a Tr1-enriched, alloantigen-specific CD4 T cell product.

Germline V CDR1 and CDR2: SNHLY, FYNNEI. V was clipped by 6 bases and J by 4 bases; unmatched bases: 10. This CDR3 has 17 residues. With respect to this clonotype: Its antigen is not known.

MiXCR, applied by TCRdb to the reads, yields one record per CDR3 protein. The table has about 23,000 distinct CDR3 sequences, about 45% seen once. This sequence was found in a human donor in good health. The rearrangement links TRBV2 to TRBJ2-2; TRBD2 aligns across 11 bases. The specimen was cultured T cells, either the whole culture or a sorted T cell fraction (not recorded which). CDR3 sequence: CASRRGLAGGRTGELFF. In DNA form, the CDR3 reads TGTGCCAGCAGGAGGGGGCTAGCGGGGGGCCGCACCGGGGAGCTGTTTTTT.